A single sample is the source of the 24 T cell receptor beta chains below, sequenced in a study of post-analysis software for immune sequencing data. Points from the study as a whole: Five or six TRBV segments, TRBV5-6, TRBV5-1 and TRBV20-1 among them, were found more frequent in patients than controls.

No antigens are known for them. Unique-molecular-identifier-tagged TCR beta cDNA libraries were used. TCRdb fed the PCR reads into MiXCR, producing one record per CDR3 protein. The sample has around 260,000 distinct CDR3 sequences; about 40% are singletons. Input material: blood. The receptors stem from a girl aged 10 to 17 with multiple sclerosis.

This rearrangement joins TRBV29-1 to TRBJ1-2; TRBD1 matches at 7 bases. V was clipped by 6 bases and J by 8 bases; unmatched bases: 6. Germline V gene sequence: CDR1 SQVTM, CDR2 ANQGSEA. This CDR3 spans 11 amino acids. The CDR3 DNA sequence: TGCAGCGTACAGGGGAGGAGCGGCTACACCTTC. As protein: CSVQGRSGYTF. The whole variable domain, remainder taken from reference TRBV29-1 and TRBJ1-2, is SAVISQKPSRDICQRGTSLTIQCQVDSQVTMMFWYRQQPGQSLTLIATANQGSEATYESGFVIDKFPISRPNLTFSTLTVSNMSPEDSSIYLCSVQGRSGYTFGSGTRLTVV.

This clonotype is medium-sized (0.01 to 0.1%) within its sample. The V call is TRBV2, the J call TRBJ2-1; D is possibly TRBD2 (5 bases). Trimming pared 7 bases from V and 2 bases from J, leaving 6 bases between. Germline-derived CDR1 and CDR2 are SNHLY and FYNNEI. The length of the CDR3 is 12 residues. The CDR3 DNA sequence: TGTGCCAGCACCGGGGCCTACAATGAGCAGTTCTTC. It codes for CASTGAYNEQFF.

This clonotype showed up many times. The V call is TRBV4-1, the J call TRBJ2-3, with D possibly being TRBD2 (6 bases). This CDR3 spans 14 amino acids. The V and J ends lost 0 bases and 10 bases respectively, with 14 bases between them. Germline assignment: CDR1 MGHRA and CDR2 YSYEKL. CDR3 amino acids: CASSQEGTAAAQYF. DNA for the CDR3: TGCGCCAGCAGCCAAGAAGGGACTGCGGCGGCGCAGTATTTT.

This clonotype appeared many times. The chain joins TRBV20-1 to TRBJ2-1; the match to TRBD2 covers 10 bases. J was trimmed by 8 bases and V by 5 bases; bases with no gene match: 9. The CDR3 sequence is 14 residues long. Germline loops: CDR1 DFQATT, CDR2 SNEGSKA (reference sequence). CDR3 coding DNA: TGCAGTGCTCCTCCGGGACTAGCGTTCGATGAGCAGTTCTTC. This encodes CSAPPGLAFDEQFF.

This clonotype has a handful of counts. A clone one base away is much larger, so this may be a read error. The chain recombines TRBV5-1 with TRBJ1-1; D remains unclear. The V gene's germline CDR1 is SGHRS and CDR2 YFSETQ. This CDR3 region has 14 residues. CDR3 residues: CAGSLEASSTEAFF. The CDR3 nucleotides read TGCGCCGGCAGCTTGGAGGCCTCCAGTACTGAAGCTTTCTTT.

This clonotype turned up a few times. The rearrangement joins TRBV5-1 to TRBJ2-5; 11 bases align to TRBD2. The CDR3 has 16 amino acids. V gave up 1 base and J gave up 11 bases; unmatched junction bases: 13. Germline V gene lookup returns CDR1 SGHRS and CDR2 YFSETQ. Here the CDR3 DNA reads TGCGCCAGCAGCTTGCATCTAGCGGGAGGCGACAATGAGCAGTACTTC. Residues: CASSLHLAGGDNEQYF.

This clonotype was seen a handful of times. For the CDR3, the DNA is TGCAGCGTTGTTGAGGACAGCACAGATACGCAGTATTTT. Protein: CSVVEDSTDTQYF. The chain recombines TRBV29-1 with TRBJ2-3; the D is unclear. Deletions cut 4 bases from V and 0 bases from J, with 8 bases between. The CDR3 runs 13 residues. Per germline, CDR1 SQVTM and CDR2 ANQGSEA.

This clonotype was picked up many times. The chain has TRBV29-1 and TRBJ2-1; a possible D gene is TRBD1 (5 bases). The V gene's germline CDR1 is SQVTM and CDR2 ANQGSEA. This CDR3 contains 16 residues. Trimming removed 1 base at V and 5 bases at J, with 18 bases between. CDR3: CSVEVYLGQTDNEQFF. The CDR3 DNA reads TGCAGCGTTGAAGTTTATCTGGGTCAGACAGACAATGAGCAGTTCTTC.

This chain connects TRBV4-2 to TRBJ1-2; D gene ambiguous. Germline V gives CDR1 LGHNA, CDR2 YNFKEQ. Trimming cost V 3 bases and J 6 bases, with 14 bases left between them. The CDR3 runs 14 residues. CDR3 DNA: TGTGCCAGCAGCCATGGGGAGCCTGACCATGGCTACACCTTC. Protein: CASSHGEPDHGYTF.

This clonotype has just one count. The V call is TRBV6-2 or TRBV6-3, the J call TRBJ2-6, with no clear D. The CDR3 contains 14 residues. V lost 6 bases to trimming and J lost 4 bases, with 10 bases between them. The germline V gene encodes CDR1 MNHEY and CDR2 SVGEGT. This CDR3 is CASSPLVGANVLTF. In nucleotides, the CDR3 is TGTGCCAGCAGCCCTTTGGTGGGGGCCAACGTCCTGACTTTC.

The CDR3 DNA reads as TGCGCCAGCAGCCAGTGGGGACTAGCGATGAACAATGAGCAGTTCTTC. This gives the protein CASSQWGLAMNNEQFF. V and J are TRBV4-1 and TRBJ2-1; 10 bases agree with TRBD2. Germline CDR1 and CDR2: MGHRA and YSYEKL. V lost 3 bases, J lost 5 bases, and 7 bases stayed unmatched. This CDR3 comprises 16 residues.

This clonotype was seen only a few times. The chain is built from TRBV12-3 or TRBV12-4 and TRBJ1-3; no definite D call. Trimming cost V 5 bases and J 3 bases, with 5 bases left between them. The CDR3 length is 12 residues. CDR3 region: CASSDLGNTIYF. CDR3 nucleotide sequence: TGTGCCAGCAGTGACCTTGGAAACACCATATATTTT.

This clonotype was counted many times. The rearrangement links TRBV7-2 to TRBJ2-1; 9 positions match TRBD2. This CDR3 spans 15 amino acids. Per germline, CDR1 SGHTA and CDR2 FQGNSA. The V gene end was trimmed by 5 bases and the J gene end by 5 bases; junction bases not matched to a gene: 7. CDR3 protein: CASSRRLAEDNEQFF. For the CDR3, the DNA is TGTGCCAGCAGCCGGAGACTAGCGGAGGACAATGAGCAGTTCTTC.

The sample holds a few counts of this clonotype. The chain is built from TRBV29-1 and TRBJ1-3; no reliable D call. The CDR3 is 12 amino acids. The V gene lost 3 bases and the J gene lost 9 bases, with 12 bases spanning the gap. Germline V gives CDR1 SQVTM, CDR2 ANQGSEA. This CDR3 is CSVDTTLGTIYF. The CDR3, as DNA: TGCAGCGTTGACACGACCCTGGGCACCATATATTTT.

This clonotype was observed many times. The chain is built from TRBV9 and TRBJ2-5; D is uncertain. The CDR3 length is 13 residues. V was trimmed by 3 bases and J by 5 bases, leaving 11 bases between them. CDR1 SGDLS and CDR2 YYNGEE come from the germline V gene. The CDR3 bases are TGTGCCAGCAGCGCGATAGGCCTGGAGACCCAGTACTTC. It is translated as CASSAIGLETQYF.

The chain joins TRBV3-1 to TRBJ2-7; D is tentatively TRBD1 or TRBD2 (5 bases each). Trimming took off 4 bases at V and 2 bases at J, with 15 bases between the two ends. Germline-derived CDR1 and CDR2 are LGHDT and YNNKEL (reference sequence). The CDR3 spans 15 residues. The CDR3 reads CASSLGRGPPYEQYF. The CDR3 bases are TGTGCCAGCAGCCTGGGACGGGGACCCCCCTACGAGCAGTACTTC.

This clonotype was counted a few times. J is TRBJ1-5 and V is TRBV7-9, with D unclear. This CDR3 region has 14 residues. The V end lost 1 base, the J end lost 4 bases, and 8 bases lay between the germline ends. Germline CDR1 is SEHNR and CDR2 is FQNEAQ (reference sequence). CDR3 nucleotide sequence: TGTGCCAGCAGCTTAGAAATTCAGAATCAGCCCCAGCATTTT. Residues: CASSLEIQNQPQHF.

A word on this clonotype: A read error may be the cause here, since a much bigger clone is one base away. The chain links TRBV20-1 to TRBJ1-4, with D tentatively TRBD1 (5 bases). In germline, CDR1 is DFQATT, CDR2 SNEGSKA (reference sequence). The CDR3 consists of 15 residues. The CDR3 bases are TGCAGTGCTAGAGATTCAAATCAGGGAAATGAAAAACCGTTTTTT. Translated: CSARDSNQGNEKPFF.

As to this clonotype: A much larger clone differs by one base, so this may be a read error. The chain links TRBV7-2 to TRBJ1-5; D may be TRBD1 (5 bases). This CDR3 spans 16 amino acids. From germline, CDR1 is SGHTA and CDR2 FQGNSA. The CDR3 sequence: CAGSLAGTQTQQPQHF. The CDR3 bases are TGTGCCGGCAGCTTAGCGGGGACCCAAACGCAACAGCCCCAGCATTTT.

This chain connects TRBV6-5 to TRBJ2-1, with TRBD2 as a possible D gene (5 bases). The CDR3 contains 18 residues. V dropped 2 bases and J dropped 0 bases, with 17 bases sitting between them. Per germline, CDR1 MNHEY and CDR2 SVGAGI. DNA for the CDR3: TGTGCCAGCAGTTACCCGCTCCGGGGTACGATCTCCTACAATGAGCAGTTCTTC. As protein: CASSYPLRGTISYNEQFF.

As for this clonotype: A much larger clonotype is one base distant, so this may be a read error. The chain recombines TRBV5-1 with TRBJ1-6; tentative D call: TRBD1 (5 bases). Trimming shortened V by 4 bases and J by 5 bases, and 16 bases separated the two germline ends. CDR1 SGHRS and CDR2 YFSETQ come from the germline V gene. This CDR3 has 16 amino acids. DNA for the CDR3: TGCGCCAGCAGCCAGCGACGGGGGACGGATAATTCACCCCTCCACTTT. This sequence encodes CASSQRRGTDNSPLHF.

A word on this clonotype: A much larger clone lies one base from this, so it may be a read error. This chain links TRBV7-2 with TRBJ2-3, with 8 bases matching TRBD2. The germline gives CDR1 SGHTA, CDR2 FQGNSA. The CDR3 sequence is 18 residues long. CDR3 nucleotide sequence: TGTGCCAACAGCGAAACCGTAGCAGGGACTAGTAGAAGAGATACGCAGTATTTT. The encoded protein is CANSETVAGTSRRDTQYF.

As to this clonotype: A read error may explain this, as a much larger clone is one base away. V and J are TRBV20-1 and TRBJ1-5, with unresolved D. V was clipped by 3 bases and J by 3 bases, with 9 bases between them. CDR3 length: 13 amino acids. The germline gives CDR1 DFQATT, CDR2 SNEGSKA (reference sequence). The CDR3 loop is CSARNKDNQPQHF. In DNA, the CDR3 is TGCAGTGCTAGGAATAAGGACAATCAGCCCCAGCATTTT.

DNA of the CDR3: TGTGCCAGCAGTGAACACACAGGGGGAAACGAAAAACTGTTTTTT. Translated, it gives CASSEHTGGNEKLFF. V gene TRBV25-1 combines with J gene TRBJ1-4; 8 nucleotides align to TRBD1. The CDR3 runs 15 residues. Germline CDR1 MGHDK, CDR2 SYGVNS. The junction had 7 bases not matched to a gene; V was cut back by 2 bases and J by 8 bases.